This T cell receptor (beta chain) is drawn from a study of T cells in women clearing cervical HPV infection (dated by TCRdb to the late 2010s). With respect to the entire study: The cases were fewer than 30 women with histologically confirmed HPV16-related CIN3 or worse, and 2 of these cases were invasive cancers. For cases, a median interval of roughly 150 days, with an interquartile range of roughly 80 to 210 days, was observed between lesion detection and blood sampling. A median age of approximately 30 years was observed in cases versus more than 37 in controls, and no significant differences in baseline characteristics were found. Since only a few of the women had HLA typing available, the possibility that HLA type was acting as a confounder could not be ruled out. The controls were 25 or so women whose single incident HPV16 infection cleared within 12 months with no development of precancer or cancer. Blood from cases was drawn at the visit where the lesion was first identified, while blood from controls was drawn once the infection was no longer detected. As quality controls, five blinded duplicates were added to each group, bringing the total to about 60 samples made up of 50 or so participants and 10 replicates. The parent cohort enrolled around 9,800 women aged 18 or older in Guanacaste, Costa Rica, during about 1993 to 1994 and followed them for more than 6 years. Cases and controls were matched on year of sample collection and on age within five years. This exploratory proof-of-principle case-control study, nested within the Guanacaste HPV Natural History Study in Costa Rica, compared TCR repertoires among women with different cervical HPV16 outcomes.

Using the immunoSEQ assay, multiplex PCR amplified TCR beta CDR3 regions from an average of approximately 1.1 ug of genomic DNA per sample. The assay corrected primer bias using a complete synthetic TCR repertoire to establish an amplification baseline. Amplicons were sequenced on the Illumina platform. The paper's processing steps were these. Sequences were error-corrected by clustering with frequency ratios and a modified nearest-neighbor algorithm, then analyzed in the immunoSEQ Analyzer with IMGT gene definitions. At each rarefaction depth, TCR richness and evenness were averaged over 20 rarefaction repeats, and samples with fewer sequences than the depth were excluded. V, D and J gene relative abundances were compared between groups with Wilcoxon rank sum tests, applying FDR correction. For the blinded duplicates, the intraclass correlation was 95% to 96% for TCR richness and averaged about 76% across more than 60 gene segments. TCRdb took over this immuneACCESS table, retaining in-frame rearrangements with V and J assigned. Such tables are incomplete; in checked studies, under half of the missing clones stem from an unresolved V gene, and the remainder is unexplained. The D gene and trimming were derived from the DNA, and the V and J assignments and clone size from that table. The sample's own table lists some 50,000 clones. The ten largest clones represent about 1% of the sample.

Points on this clone: This receptor's antigen is unknown. The CDR3 end falls 3 residues outside the read, so it is completed with the germline J gene.

Every participant had a single incident cervical HPV16 infection, and prevalent HPV16 infections were excluded. Cervical HPV DNA was detected with MY09/MY11 PCR, and genotyping was done with dot-blot hybridization. Around 15 mL of heparinized blood were centrifuged, and the buffy coat was split into aliquots, frozen at -30 degrees C, and then kept at -80 degrees C. Genomic DNA was extracted from buffy coat specimens using QIAGEN kits. Per the germline V gene, SGHRS is the CDR1 and YFSETQ is the CDR2. Including the terminal cysteine and phenylalanine, the CDR3 comprises 15 residues. The DNA covers only part of the CDR3, 36 bases in frame from base 1. The investigation overall reported the following: T-cell numbers per sample were unknown, so richness differences could reflect varying T-cell content rather than repertoire biology. Significantly higher TCR repertoire richness was observed in CIN3+ cases than in controls across sequencing depths, whereas no difference in evenness was found. Lower TRBV6-7 relative abundance was observed in cases than in controls (approximately 0.1% versus 0.16%; Bonferroni P = 0.0008). Because of the cross-sectional design, the study could not determine whether the associations came before infection or resulted from infection, and neither effector/memory subsets nor HPV-specific T cells were isolated. By combining richness with V gene abundances, random forest classifiers separated cases from controls with an estimated AUC of around 0.85.

Sequencing was done on a sample of blood buffy coat. The origin of this receptor is a woman aged 18-70 years with a cervical HPV16 infection that either progressed to CIN3+ or cleared (not recorded which). The V and J genes are TRBV5-1 and TRBJ1-2, and 8 junctional nucleotides match TRBD1. The sequenced CDR3 bases are TGCGCCAGCAGCTTGGCTGCCGACAGGGGAAGGGGC. This translates into CASSLAADRGRG. The full CDR3 reads CASSLAADRGRGYTF.